The source of this T cell receptor beta chain is a study of T cell responses to AZD1222 COVID-19 vaccine. Trimming took 5 bases from V and 2 from J, leaving 8 bases between them. Germline V gene lookup returns CDR1 SEHNR and CDR2 FQNEAQ (reference sequence). CDR3 length equals 13 residues. Sequencing used immunoSEQ multiplex PCR; TCRdb keeps in-frame clones, though not all of them. The table has roughly 190,000 clones, approximately 90% seen once. J is TRBJ2-3 and V is TRBV7-9; D gene uncertain. The sample here was peripheral blood, taken on day 0 of AZD1222 vaccination. The clonotype was recovered from an adult in good health. CDR3 in DNA: TGTGCCAGCAGCGCACGGAACACAGATACGCAGTATTTT. It codes for CASSARNTDTQYF.